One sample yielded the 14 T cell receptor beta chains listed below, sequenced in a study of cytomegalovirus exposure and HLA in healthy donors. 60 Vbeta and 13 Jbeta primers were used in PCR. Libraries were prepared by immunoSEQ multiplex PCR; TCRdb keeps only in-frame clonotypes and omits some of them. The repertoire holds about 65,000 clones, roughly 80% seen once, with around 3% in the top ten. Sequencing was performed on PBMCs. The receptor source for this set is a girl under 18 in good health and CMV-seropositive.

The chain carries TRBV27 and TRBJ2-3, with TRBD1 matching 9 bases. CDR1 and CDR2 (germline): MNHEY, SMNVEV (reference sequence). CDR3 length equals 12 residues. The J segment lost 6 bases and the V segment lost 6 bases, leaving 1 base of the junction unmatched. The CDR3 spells CASRGTGDTQYF. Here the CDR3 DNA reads TGTGCCAGCAGGGGGACAGGGGATACGCAGTATTTT.

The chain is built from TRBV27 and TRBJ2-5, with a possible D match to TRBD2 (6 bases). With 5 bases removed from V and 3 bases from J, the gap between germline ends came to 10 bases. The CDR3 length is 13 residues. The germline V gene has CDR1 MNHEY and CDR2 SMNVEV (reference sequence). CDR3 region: CASSRSGEETQYF. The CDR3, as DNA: TGTGCCAGCAGTCGTAGCGGAGAAGAGACCCAGTACTTC.

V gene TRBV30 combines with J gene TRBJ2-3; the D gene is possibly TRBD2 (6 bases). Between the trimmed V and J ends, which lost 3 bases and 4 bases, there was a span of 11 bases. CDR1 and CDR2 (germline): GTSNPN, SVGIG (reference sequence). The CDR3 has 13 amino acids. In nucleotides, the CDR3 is TGTGCCTGGAGCGGGGGAGTTGCAGATACGCAGTATTTT. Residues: CAWSGGVADTQYF.

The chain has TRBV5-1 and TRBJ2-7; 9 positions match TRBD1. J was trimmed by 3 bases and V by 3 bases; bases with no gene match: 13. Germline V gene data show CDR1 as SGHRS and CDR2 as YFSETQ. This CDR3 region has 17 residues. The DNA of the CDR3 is TGCGCCAGCAGCTCGGTATTGGACAGGGGTAGAGGCTACGAGCAGTACTTC. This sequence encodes CASSSVLDRGRGYEQYF. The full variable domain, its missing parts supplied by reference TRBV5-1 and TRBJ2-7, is KAGVTQTPRYLIKTRGQQVTLSCSPISGHRSVSWYQQTPGQGLQFLFEYFSETQRNKGNFPGRFSGRQFSNSRSEMNVSTLELGDSALYLCASSSVLDRGRGYEQYFGPGTRLTVT.

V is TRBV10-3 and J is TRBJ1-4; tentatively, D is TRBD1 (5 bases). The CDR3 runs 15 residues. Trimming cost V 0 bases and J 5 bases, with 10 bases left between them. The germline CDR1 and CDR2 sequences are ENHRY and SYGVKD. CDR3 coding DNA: TGTGCCATCAGTGAGTCGGGGCAGCCCAATGAAAAACTGTTTTTT. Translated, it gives CAISESGQPNEKLFF.

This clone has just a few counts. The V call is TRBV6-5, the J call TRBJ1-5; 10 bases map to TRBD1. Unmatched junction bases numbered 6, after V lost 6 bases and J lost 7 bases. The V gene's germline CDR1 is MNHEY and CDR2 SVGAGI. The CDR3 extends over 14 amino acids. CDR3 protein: CASRGTGERQPQHF. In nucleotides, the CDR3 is TGTGCCAGCAGAGGGACAGGGGAAAGACAGCCCCAGCATTTT.

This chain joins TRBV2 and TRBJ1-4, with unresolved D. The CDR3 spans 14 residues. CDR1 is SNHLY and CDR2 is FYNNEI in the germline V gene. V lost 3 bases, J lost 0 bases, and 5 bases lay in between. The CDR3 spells CASSDSATNEKLFF. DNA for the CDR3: TGTGCCAGCAGTGACAGCGCAACTAATGAAAAACTGTTTTTT.

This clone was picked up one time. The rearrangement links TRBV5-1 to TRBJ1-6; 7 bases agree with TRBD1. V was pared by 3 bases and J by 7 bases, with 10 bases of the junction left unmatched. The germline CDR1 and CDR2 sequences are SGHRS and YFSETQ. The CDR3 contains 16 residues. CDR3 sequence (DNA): TGCGCCAGCAGCTCCCCCCGGGGACAGTCAAATTCACCCCTCCACTTT. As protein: CASSSPRGQSNSPLHF. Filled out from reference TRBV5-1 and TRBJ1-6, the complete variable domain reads KAGVTQTPRYLIKTRGQQVTLSCSPISGHRSVSWYQQTPGQGLQFLFEYFSETQRNKGNFPGRFSGRQFSNSRSEMNVSTLELGDSALYLCASSSPRGQSNSPLHFGNGTRLTVT.

The CDR3 DNA is TGTGCCAGCAGCCGAGTCGTGGGGGAGGGCCATCATGAGCAGTTCTTC. It yields the protein CASSRVVGEGHHEQFF. This chain links TRBV7-9 with TRBJ2-1; TRBD2 aligns across 7 bases. The J segment lost 8 bases and the V segment lost 5 bases, leaving 15 bases of the junction unmatched. There are 16 residues in the CDR3. The V gene's germline CDR1 is SEHNR and CDR2 FQNEAQ (reference sequence).

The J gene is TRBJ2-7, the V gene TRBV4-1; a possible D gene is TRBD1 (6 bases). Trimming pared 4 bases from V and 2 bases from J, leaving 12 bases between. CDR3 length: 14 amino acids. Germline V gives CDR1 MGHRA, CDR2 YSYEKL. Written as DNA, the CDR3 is TGCGCCAGCAGCCGAGACAGGCGTACCTACGAGCAGTACTTC. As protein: CASSRDRRTYEQYF.

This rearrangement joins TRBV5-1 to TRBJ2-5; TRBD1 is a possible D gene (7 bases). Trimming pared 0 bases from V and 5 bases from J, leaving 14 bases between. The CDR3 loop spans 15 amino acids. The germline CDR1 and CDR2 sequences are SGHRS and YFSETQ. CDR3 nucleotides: TGCGCCAGCAGCTTGGACCAGGGGGGATTCGAGACCCAGTACTTC. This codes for CASSLDQGGFETQYF.

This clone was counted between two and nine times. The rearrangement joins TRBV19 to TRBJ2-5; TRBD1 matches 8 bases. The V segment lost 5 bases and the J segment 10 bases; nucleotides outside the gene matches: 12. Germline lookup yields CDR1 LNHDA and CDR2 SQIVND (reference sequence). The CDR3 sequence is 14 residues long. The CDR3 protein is CASSAIVGQEVQYF. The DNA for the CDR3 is TGTGCCAGTAGTGCCATCGTGGGACAGGAGGTCCAGTACTTC.

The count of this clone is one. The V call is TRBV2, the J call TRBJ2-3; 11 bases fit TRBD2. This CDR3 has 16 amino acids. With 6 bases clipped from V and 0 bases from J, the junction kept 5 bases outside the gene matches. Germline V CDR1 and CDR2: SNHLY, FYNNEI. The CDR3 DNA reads TGTGCCAGCAGCCAGGGGACTAGCGGAAGCACAGATACGCAGTATTTT. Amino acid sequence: CASSQGTSGSTDTQYF.

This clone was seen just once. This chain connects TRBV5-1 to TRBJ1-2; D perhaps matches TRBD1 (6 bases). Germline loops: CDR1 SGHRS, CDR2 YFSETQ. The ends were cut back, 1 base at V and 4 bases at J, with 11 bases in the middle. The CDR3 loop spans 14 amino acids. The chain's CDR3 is CASSLSLQGYGYTF. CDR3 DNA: TGCGCCAGCAGCTTGTCGCTACAGGGCTATGGCTACACCTTC.